This T cell receptor (beta chain) was found in a study of memory CD4+ T cells and cytomegalovirus serostatus. As for the study in general: Of the healthy Belgian adults, several were CMV seropositive and 24 seronegative.

TCRdb's copy holds only in-frame clones and misses some; the assay was immunoSEQ multiplex PCR. The data show some 73,000 clones, roughly 80% seen once. This clone was observed a handful of times. Its antigen remains unidentified. Study outcomes and limitations: CMV serostatus prediction reached median AUC approximately 0.96, or 0.89 with US-trained model. About 40% of the roughly 160 known CMV-associated TCRbeta sequences appeared in CD4+ memory.

Single viable CD3+CD4+CD8-CD45RO+ cells were sorted as the memory CD4+ T cells. CD4+ T cells were isolated by positive magnetic selection. Germline lookup yields CDR1 SGHDT and CDR2 YYEEEE. This CDR3 region has 14 residues. Germline trimming cut 6 bases from V and 1 base from J; bases unmatched to any gene: 6. This TCR derives from an adult in good health and CMV-seropositive. Sequencing used memory CD4+ T cells from blood. The chain recombines TRBV5-6 with TRBJ1-1; 7 bases agree with TRBD1. Here the CDR3 reads CASIETGRNTEAFF. The CDR3 DNA follows: TGTGCCAGCATAGAGACAGGGAGGAACACTGAAGCTTTCTTT.